The present entry profiles one TCR beta chain with its context. Its antigen is currently unknown. V lost 6 bases and J lost 1; bases outside the gene matches: 10. The CDR3 totals 16 residues. CDR1 MDHEN and CDR2 SYDVKM come from the germline V gene. This sample is drawn from a study of T cell repertoires in cytomegalovirus infection. Study in general: Indications of both CMV infection and matching HLA type were provided by public TCR beta signatures.

Study-level results: HLA-C-restricted, CMV-specific TCR beta clonotypes were dominant ex vivo. Based on cumulative public TCR beta family frequency, carriers of CMV plus the relevant HLA were identified.

TCRdb re-analysed the reads in MiXCR, keeping a single row per CDR3 protein. The data contain 680,000 or so distinct CDR3 sequences, about a third of them singletons. The sequencing sample was made of PBMCs. The chain employs TRBV28 and TRBJ2-7; 9 nucleotides agree with TRBD1. The receptor comes from a human donor in good health (CMV status not recorded). Some clones in this sample may be carry-over from other donors' samples. This CDR3 reads CASSPYPGQGSYEQYF. DNA of the CDR3: TGTGCCAGCAGCCCATACCCGGGACAGGGATCCTACGAGCAGTACTTC.